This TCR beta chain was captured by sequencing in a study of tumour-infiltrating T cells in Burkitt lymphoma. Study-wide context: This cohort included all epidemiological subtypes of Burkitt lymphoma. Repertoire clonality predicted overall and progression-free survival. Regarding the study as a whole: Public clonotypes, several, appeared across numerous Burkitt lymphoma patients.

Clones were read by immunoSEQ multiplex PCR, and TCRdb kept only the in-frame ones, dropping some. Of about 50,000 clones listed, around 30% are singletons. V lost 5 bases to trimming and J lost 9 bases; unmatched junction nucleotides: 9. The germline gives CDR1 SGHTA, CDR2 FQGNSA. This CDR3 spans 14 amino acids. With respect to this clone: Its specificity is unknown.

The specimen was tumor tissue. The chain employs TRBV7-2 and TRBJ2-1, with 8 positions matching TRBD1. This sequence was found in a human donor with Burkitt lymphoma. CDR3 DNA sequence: TGTGCCAGCAGCGGCCGACAGGGGTTGGTTGAGCAGTTCTTC. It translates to CASSGRQGLVEQFF.